This TCR beta chain derives from a study of CD8 T cells in ankylosing spondylitis. Quantitative 5'-RACE with molecular barcodes was used to make the TCR beta libraries. TCRdb independently ran MiXCR on the 5' RACE reads; one entry per CDR3 protein. The data show about 270,000 distinct CDR3 sequences, 30% to 40% seen once. This TCR was sampled from a male donor with ankylosing spondylitis or in good health (not recorded which). The specimen was blood, either unsorted or a sorted T cell fraction (not recorded which).

The chain's CDR3 is CSAIRDPNSPLHF. The CDR3 region has the DNA TGCAGTGCGATCCGGGACCCCAATTCACCCCTCCACTTT. The V call is TRBV20-1, the J call TRBJ1-6; D is perhaps TRBD1 (5 bases). Germline CDR1 and CDR2: DFQATT and SNEGSKA (reference sequence). V lost 6 bases, J lost 7 bases, and 13 bases lay in between. The CDR3 spans 13 residues.